Listed below are T cell receptor beta chains from one sample, sequenced in a study of response to subunit inactivated influenza vaccine. One entry per CDR3 protein results from TCRdb running MiXCR on the RT-PCR reads. Among 600,000 to 850,000 distinct CDR3 sequences listed, about 14% were seen once. Material: PBMCs from blood, obtained 14 to 15 days before vaccination. The origin of the receptors is a man between 50 and 59 years old who received an inactivated influenza vaccine. The CDR3 runs from the conserved cysteine through the conserved F or W. A D gene is named only where the DNA matches it firmly. Part of the rows lack a size; the others show once, few, many or a class for expanded clones.

abundance	v_gene	j_gene	d_gene	CDR3aa
NA	TRBV5-1	TRBJ1-2	NA	CASSLVGESTYGYTF
many	TRBV6-5	TRBJ2-7	TRBD2	CASSYSGGREQYF
NA	TRBV7-9	TRBJ2-4	NA	CASSPSILRENIQYF
few	TRBV7-2	TRBJ2-7	TRBD1	CASSLSVGGPYEQYF
many	TRBV20-1	TRBJ2-6	NA	CSARDFTEANVLTF
few	TRBV11-1	TRBJ2-4	NA	CASSPRTVSKNIQYF
few	TRBV7-2	TRBJ2-7	NA	CASSSLTVTYYEQYF
few	TRBV6-2/TRBV6-3	TRBJ2-4	TRBD2	CASSYPGLAGEAKNIQYF
NA	TRBV7-2	TRBJ2-3	NA	CASSPWDSSTDTQYF
NA	TRBV12-3/TRBV12-4	TRBJ2-1	TRBD2	CASSFPFWTRGSNEQFF
few	TRBV12-3/TRBV12-4	TRBJ1-6	NA	CASSLFGGSYNSPLHF
many	TRBV20-1	TRBJ2-1	TRBD2	CSARALVGGYNEQFF
few	TRBV12-3/TRBV12-4	TRBJ2-1	TRBD2	CASSLAVVGLEPNEQFF
once	TRBV18	TRBJ2-1	NA	CASTNRGNSYNEQFF
NA	TRBV15	TRBJ2-3	TRBD2	CATSREGAGVSDRQYF
many	TRBV20-1	TRBJ2-7	TRBD1	CSASSRDSYEQYF
NA	TRBV21-1	TRBJ2-1	NA	CASSKMRTYNEQFF
NA	TRBV7-2	TRBJ2-7	TRBD1	CASSAPGQGAYEQYF
NA	TRBV7-9	TRBJ2-1	NA	CASSLSGGAPNEQFF
NA	TRBV3-1	TRBJ2-3	NA	CASSQGPGSTDTQYF
NA	TRBV3-1	TRBJ2-1	NA	CASSQASVNEQFF
few	TRBV12-3/TRBV12-4	TRBJ2-1	TRBD2	CASRTSGSTYNEQFF
NA	TRBV2	TRBJ2-7	TRBD1	CASSVVGQYRYEQYF
NA	TRBV29-1	TRBJ2-3	TRBD1	CSVGTGAETQYF
few	TRBV7-9	TRBJ2-3	NA	CASSQRSPDTQYF
few	TRBV5-1	TRBJ2-7	TRBD2	CASSLGLAGGFRQNEQYF
many	TRBV29-1	TRBJ2-7	NA	CSVEDGQGRYF